These 19 T cell receptor beta chains were all obtained from the same sample, sequenced in a study of OX40 agonist ivuxolimab in advanced cancers. This table comes from immunoSEQ multiplex PCR, and its TCRdb copy is limited to in-frame clones, with some not included. Counted here are about 21,000 clones, approximately 89% occurring once; the ten biggest clones make up about a sixth. Source: CD4+ or CD8+ T cells sorted from blood, taken in a trial of the OX40 agonist ivuxolimab. These receptors were taken from an adult with an advanced solid tumor such as melanoma, head and neck, liver or kidney cancer.

This clone came up once. The gene calls are TRBV5-1 and TRBJ1-4; D unresolved. This CDR3 has 15 residues. V lost 1 base, J lost 0 bases, and 7 bases lay in between. Germline loops: CDR1 SGHRS, CDR2 YFSETQ. CDR3 region: CASSLYGTTNEKLFF. CDR3 nucleotide sequence: TGCGCCAGCAGCTTGTATGGGACAACTAATGAAAAACTGTTTTTT.

V is TRBV19 and J is TRBJ2-3; TRBD1 agrees at 9 bases. Germline CDR1 and CDR2: LNHDA and SQIVND (reference sequence). After removal of 10 bases from V and 0 bases from J, the junction contained 5 bases not matched to a gene. The CDR3 sequence is 14 residues long. CDR3 in amino acids: CATAGTGSTDTQYF. The CDR3 DNA follows: TGTGCCACTGCCGGGACAGGGAGCACAGATACGCAGTATTTT.

The chain joins TRBV7-2 to TRBJ1-2, with D possibly TRBD1 on 5 matching bases. The V gene lost 5 bases and the J gene lost 0 bases, with 13 bases spanning the gap. This CDR3 region has 15 residues. Germline loops: CDR1 SGHTA, CDR2 FQGNSA. The CDR3 region has the DNA TGTGCCAGCAGCGGACGGGACGCTCCTAACTATGGCTACACCTTC. It is translated as CASSGRDAPNYGYTF.

V is TRBV6-5 and J is TRBJ1-1; possible D gene TRBD1, 5 bases. Trimming shortened V by 4 bases and J by 4 bases, and 13 bases separated the two germline ends. Germline V CDR1 and CDR2: MNHEY, SVGAGI. This CDR3 comprises 14 residues. CDR3 DNA sequence: TGTGCCAGCAGTTCCACAGGAGGAATCACTGAAGCTTTCTTT. Translation gives CASSSTGGITEAFF.

This clone has a single count. The gene calls are TRBV4-1 and TRBJ2-3; a weak D match, TRBD1 (8 bases). In germline, CDR1 is MGHRA, CDR2 YSYEKL. Deletions cut 2 bases from V and 0 bases from J, with 24 bases between. The CDR3 has 20 residues. The CDR3 protein is CASSQTDRGEAGASTDTQYF. CDR3 nucleotide sequence: TGCGCCAGCAGCCAAACCGACAGGGGCGAGGCGGGAGCTAGCACAGATACGCAGTATTTT.

This chain connects TRBV5-6 to TRBJ2-7, with 7 bases fitting TRBD1. Per the germline V gene, CDR1 is SGHDT and CDR2 is YYEEEE. V was pared by 6 bases and J by 1 base, with 4 bases of the junction left unmatched. The CDR3 consists of 13 residues. The CDR3 loop reads CASTQGESYEQYF. In DNA, the CDR3 is TGTGCCAGCACCCAGGGGGAATCCTACGAGCAGTACTTC.

The chain recombines TRBV19 with TRBJ1-1; D is unclear. CDR1 and CDR2 (germline): LNHDA, SQIVND (reference sequence). Trimming left V 3 bases short and J 1 base short, with 9 bases between. This CDR3 has 14 residues. CDR3 coding DNA: TGTGCCAGTAGTATGCTTGCCGGGAACACTGAAGCTTTCTTT. Its protein product is CASSMLAGNTEAFF. The variable domain in full, with the rest retrieved from reference TRBV19 and TRBJ1-1, is DGGITQSPKYLFRKEGQNVTLSCEQNLNHDAMYWYRQDPGQGLRLIYYSQIVNDFQKGDIAEGYSVSREKKESFPLTVTSAQKNPTAFYLCASSMLAGNTEAFFGQGTRLTVV.

The chain couples TRBV7-9 to TRBJ2-3; 7 bases align to TRBD2. CDR1 SEHNR and CDR2 FQNEAQ come from the germline V gene (reference sequence). This CDR3 is built from 16 residues. After removal of 5 bases from V and 2 bases from J, the junction contained 10 bases not matched to a gene. The CDR3 spells CASSPGASGPTDTQYF. CDR3 nucleotides: TGTGCCAGCAGCCCGGGAGCTAGCGGACCCACAGATACGCAGTATTTT.

V usage is TRBV6-5 and J usage is TRBJ1-4, with a tentative D call TRBD1 (5 bases). CDR1 is MNHEY, CDR2 SVGAGI, per germline. Trimming cost V 4 bases and J 5 bases, with 14 bases left between them. The CDR3 runs 15 residues. CDR3: CASSSSLGGNEKLFF. The CDR3 nucleotides are TGTGCCAGCAGTTCGTCGCTCGGGGGAAATGAAAAACTGTTTTTT.

The V gene is TRBV6-1, the J gene TRBJ1-1; D not certain. In germline, CDR1 is MNHNS, CDR2 SASEGT. The CDR3 loop spans 14 amino acids. V was shortened by 2 bases and J by 4 bases, with 11 bases between the two germline ends. The CDR3 here is CASSERSLTTEAFF. CDR3 in DNA: TGTGCCAGCAGTGAAAGGTCTTTAACCACTGAAGCTTTCTTT.

The gene calls are TRBV7-9 and TRBJ2-5, with 9 bases that match TRBD2. This CDR3 is built from 16 residues. V was clipped by 5 bases and J by 3 bases; unmatched bases: 10. Looked up from germline, CDR1 is SEHNR and CDR2 is FQNEAQ (reference sequence). CDR3 coding DNA: TGTGCCAGCAGCCATGCTAGCGGGGCGACTAAAGAGACCCAGTACTTC. Protein product: CASSHASGATKETQYF.

The V and J genes are TRBV7-8 and TRBJ2-7, with no clear D. The CDR3 is 11 amino acids. Germline CDR1 reads SGHVS; CDR2 reads FQNEAQ. Trimming took off 5 bases at V and 4 bases at J, with 6 bases between the two ends. The CDR3 loop reads CASSINYEQYF. The CDR3 DNA sequence: TGTGCCAGCAGCATAAATTACGAGCAGTACTTC.

The count of this clone is one. This chain uses TRBV30 with TRBJ1-3; D remains unclear. Germline CDR1 is GTSNPN and CDR2 is SVGIG (reference sequence). This CDR3 is built from 13 residues. Trimming removed 0 bases at V and 4 bases at J, with 7 bases between. The CDR3 loop reads CAWSVERGNTIYF. In DNA form, the CDR3 reads TGTGCCTGGAGTGTCGAGCGGGGAAACACCATATATTTT. Full variable domain (remainder filled in from reference TRBV30 and TRBJ1-3): SQTIHQWPATLVQPVGSPLSLECTVEGTSNPNLYWYRQAAGRGLQLLFYSVGIGQISSEVPQNLSASRPQDRQFILSSKKLLLSDSGFYLCAWSVERGNTIYFGEGSWLTVV.

The chain uses TRBV7-2 and TRBJ1-6, with 7 bases that match TRBD1. The CDR3 covers 15 residues. The junction had 5 bases not matched to a gene; V was cut back by 1 base and J by 8 bases. CDR1 and CDR2 from the germline V gene are SGHTA and FQGNSA. CDR3 nucleotides: TGTGCCAGCAGCTTAGTAAGGGGGCTCGATTCACCCCTCCACTTT. This translates into CASSLVRGLDSPLHF.

This clone has just one count. This chain uses TRBV7-9 with TRBJ2-5, with D perhaps TRBD1 (6 bases). Trimming stripped 0 bases from V and 4 bases from J, with 6 bases between. Germline values: CDR1 SEHNR, CDR2 FQNEAQ (reference sequence). The CDR3 runs 13 residues. CDR3 nucleotide sequence: TGTGCCAGCAGCTTAGCCAGGGGAGAGACCCAGTACTTC. Amino acids: CASSLARGETQYF.

The chain combines TRBV5-5 with TRBJ2-3; D gene ambiguous. The V and J ends lost 1 base and 5 bases respectively, with 11 bases between them. Germline V CDR1 and CDR2: SGHKS, YYEKEE (reference sequence). This CDR3 is 14 amino acids long. Here the CDR3 reads CASSLSTSQDTQYF. The CDR3 DNA reads as TGTGCCAGCAGCTTGAGTACCTCCCAAGATACGCAGTATTTT.

This clone was seen a handful of times. The chain is built from TRBV6-1 and TRBJ2-7, with 8 bases that match TRBD2. The CDR3 spans 16 residues. The J segment lost 6 bases and the V segment lost 2 bases, leaving 12 bases of the junction unmatched. CDR1 and CDR2 (germline): MNHNS, SASEGT. CDR3 amino acids: CASSEPPGSGGTEQYF. For the CDR3, the DNA is TGTGCCAGCAGTGAACCCCCTGGGAGCGGGGGTACCGAGCAGTACTTC.

The rearrangement joins TRBV30 to TRBJ2-2; 8 bases are a match to TRBD2. V was pared by 0 bases and J by 7 bases, with 13 bases of the junction left unmatched. This CDR3 has 17 residues. Germline assignment: CDR1 GTSNPN and CDR2 SVGIG (reference sequence). In nucleotides, the CDR3 is TGTGCCTGGAGTGTAGACCCCGCGGGGGGCCTAATCGGGGAGCTGTTTTTT. As protein: CAWSVDPAGGLIGELFF.

J is TRBJ1-4 and V is TRBV9; 9 nucleotides match TRBD1. The V gene end was trimmed by 0 bases and the J gene end by 8 bases; junction bases not matched to a gene: 5. The CDR3 totals 15 residues. Germline values: CDR1 SGDLS, CDR2 YYNGEE. CDR3 amino acids: CASSVGDRAREKLFF. The CDR3, as DNA: TGTGCCAGCAGCGTAGGGGACAGGGCCCGGGAAAAACTGTTTTTT.